This passage covers 18 T cell receptor beta chains from one sample sequenced in a study of blood T cell repertoires in COVID-19. Some clones are missing from TCRdb's copy, which holds only in-frame ones; the method was immunoSEQ multiplex PCR. The sample records 98,000 or so clones, about four fifths being singletons. The source material was peripheral blood. These receptors all come from a man aged 60 to 69 with acute or convalescent COVID-19.

The rearrangement links TRBV6-2 or TRBV6-3 to TRBJ2-2; D ambiguous. V was pared by 4 bases and J by 6 bases, with 12 bases between. CDR1 is MNHEY, CDR2 SVGEGT, per germline. The CDR3 has 14 residues. The CDR3 DNA sequence: TGTGCCAGCAGTTCCCGTGTTGAGGCCGGGGAGCTGTTTTTT. Translation: CASSSRVEAGELFF.

The chain has TRBV7-9 and TRBJ2-7; D may be TRBD1 (6 bases). V lost 5 bases and J 5 bases, leaving 10 bases between the germline ends. The CDR3 is 12 residues long. Germline CDR1 and CDR2: SEHNR and FQNEAQ (reference sequence). The CDR3 here is CASSLSGDEQYF. The CDR3 DNA follows: TGTGCCAGCAGCCTTTCAGGGGACGAGCAGTACTTC.

This chain links TRBV5-1 with TRBJ1-4; 8 bases match TRBD1. V dropped 4 bases and J dropped 4; count of bases not matched to a gene: 3. The CDR3 is 14 residues long. Germline lookup yields CDR1 SGHRS and CDR2 YFSETQ. DNA of the CDR3: TGCGCCAGCAGCCCCGGACAGGGTAATGAAAAACTGTTTTTT. The encoded protein is CASSPGQGNEKLFF.

The chain has TRBV18 and TRBJ2-1, with D tentatively TRBD1 (5 bases). This CDR3 has 14 residues. With 4 bases removed from V and 4 bases from J, the gap between germline ends came to 11 bases. Germline-derived CDR1 and CDR2 are KGHSH and LQKENI. DNA for the CDR3: TGTGCCAGCTCACAGGGGTCCGCTTACAATGAGCAGTTCTTC. It specifies CASSQGSAYNEQFF.

The chain links TRBV7-9 to TRBJ1-1; D gene ambiguous. The germline CDR1 and CDR2 sequences are SEHNR and FQNEAQ (reference sequence). The V end lost 1 base, the J end lost 1 base, and 7 bases lay between the germline ends. The CDR3 has 14 amino acids. CDR3 amino acids: CASSLVRGNTEAFF. CDR3 nucleotide sequence: TGTGCCAGCAGCTTAGTTCGGGGGAACACTGAAGCTTTCTTT. Full variable domain (rest looked up from reference TRBV7-9 and TRBJ1-1): DTGVSQNPRHKITKRGQNVTFRCDPISEHNRLYWYRQTLGQGPEFLTYFQNEAQLEKSRLLSDRFSAERPKGSFSTLEIQRTEQGDSAMYLCASSLVRGNTEAFFGQGTRLTVV.

This sequence joins TRBV3-1 (or the pseudogene TRBV3-2) and TRBJ2-6, with 11 positions matching TRBD1. In germline, CDR1 is LGHDT, CDR2 YNNKEL (reference sequence). J lost 2 bases, V lost 4 bases, and 4 bases had no gene match. CDR3 size: 17 residues. CDR3 sequence: CASSPRDRGAGANVLTF. In DNA form, the CDR3 reads TGTGCCAGCAGCCCCCGGGACAGGGGGGCTGGGGCCAACGTCCTGACTTTC.

This clone was seen once. This chain links TRBV11-2 with TRBJ1-4; D not resolved. Germline V gene data show CDR1 as SGHAT and CDR2 as FQNNGV. The CDR3 runs to 14 residues. V lost 2 bases, J lost 6 bases, and 10 bases lay in between. CDR3 nucleotide sequence: TGTGCCAGCAGCTTATTCGGGGAGGATGAAAAACTGTTTTTT. Translation gives CASSLFGEDEKLFF.

V and J are TRBV7-9 and TRBJ2-1, with a possible D match to TRBD2 (5 bases). V dropped 3 bases and J dropped 10 bases, with 10 bases sitting between them. CDR3 length equals 12 residues. Germline V gene lookup returns CDR1 SEHNR and CDR2 FQNEAQ (reference sequence). The DNA for the CDR3 is TGTGCCAGCAGCTTTAGCGTAAACGAGCAGTTCTTC. Translated, it gives CASSFSVNEQFF.

V and J are TRBV7-2 and TRBJ1-1; 7 bases line up with TRBD1. Germline lookup yields CDR1 SGHTA and CDR2 FQGNSA. Trimming at V came to 5 bases and at J to 7 bases, leaving 16 bases not matched to a gene. The CDR3 length is 16 residues. The chain's CDR3 is CASSPRGQALRSEAFF. In nucleotides, the CDR3 is TGTGCCAGCAGCCCGCGAGGACAGGCCCTAAGGAGTGAAGCTTTCTTT.

V and J are TRBV5-1 and TRBJ2-2; D is possibly TRBD2 (5 bases). Looked up from germline, CDR1 is SGHRS and CDR2 is YFSETQ. V lost 2 bases and J 6 bases, leaving 14 bases between the germline ends. This CDR3 contains 15 residues. CDR3 residues: CASSFEGERAGELFF. CDR3 nucleotide sequence: TGCGCCAGCAGCTTTGAGGGAGAAAGAGCCGGGGAGCTGTTTTTT.

A few counts support this clone. V gene TRBV4-2 combines with J gene TRBJ1-3; D gene ambiguous. From germline, CDR1 is LGHNA and CDR2 YNFKEQ. CDR3 length equals 15 residues. V shed 2 bases and J shed 0 bases, with 8 bases lying between them. The CDR3 sequence: CASSQITSSGNTIYF. CDR3 sequence (DNA): TGTGCCAGCAGCCAAATAACGAGCTCTGGAAACACCATATATTTT.

The rearrangement uses TRBV6-5 and TRBJ2-5; 10 nucleotides match TRBD1. V shed 8 bases, J shed 5 bases, and the junction held 5 bases outside the gene matches. Germline V CDR1 and CDR2: MNHEY, SVGAGI. The CDR3 is 13 residues long. The CDR3 region has the DNA TGTGCCAGCCTGACAGGGGGCGCGGAGACCCAGTACTTC. Protein: CASLTGGAETQYF.

V gene TRBV12-5 combines with J gene TRBJ2-1, with 7 bases lining up with TRBD2. J was trimmed by 4 bases and V by 5 bases; bases with no gene match: 11. The CDR3 totals 16 residues. Germline V gene data show CDR1 as LGHNT and CDR2 as FRNRAP. This CDR3 is CASGRESGGGYNEQFF. CDR3 nucleotide sequence: TGTGCTAGTGGTCGAGAGTCGGGAGGTGGTTACAATGAGCAGTTCTTC.

V is TRBV5-5 and J is TRBJ1-5; D not certain. There are 15 residues in the CDR3. Germline V gene lookup returns CDR1 SGHKS and CDR2 YYEKEE (reference sequence). V dropped 1 base and J dropped 6 bases, with 14 bases sitting between them. The CDR3 DNA reads as TGTGCCAGCAGCTTGTGGGGAAGGGAGGTTCAGCCCCAGCATTTT. As protein: CASSLWGREVQPQHF.

J is TRBJ1-2 and V is TRBV27; D is ambiguous. Trimming shortened V by 3 bases and J by 2 bases, and 7 bases separated the two germline ends. The CDR3 is made up of 13 amino acids. Germline loops: CDR1 MNHEY, CDR2 SMNVEV (reference sequence). The CDR3 reads CASSFRQNYGYTF. CDR3 nucleotides: TGTGCCAGCAGTTTCCGTCAGAACTATGGCTACACCTTC.

The chain employs TRBV5-4 and TRBJ2-1, with TRBD2 matching over 13 bases. Germline V gene sequence: CDR1 SGHNT, CDR2 YYREEE (reference sequence). The CDR3 contains 18 residues. V lost 5 bases and J lost 0; bases outside the gene matches: 8. This CDR3 is CASSRGLAGRYSYNEQFF. DNA of the CDR3: TGTGCCAGCAGTCGGGGACTAGCGGGACGATACTCCTACAATGAGCAGTTCTTC.

In the case of this clone: This CDR3 fails to terminate in the conserved phenylalanine or tryptophan, so it likely reflects a read error. The limits of the CDR3 on the DNA are not certain, so only TCRdb's listed CDR3 is given. This chain connects TRBV12-3 or TRBV12-4 to TRBJ2-7; the DNA was not used to check the table's D call, TRBD2. With termini counted, the CDR3 has 13 amino acids. Here the CDR3 reads CASSLNSAGVFLI.

The V call is TRBV5-4, the J call TRBJ1-1, with 12 bases fitting TRBD1. The V segment lost 5 bases and the J segment 6 bases; nucleotides outside the gene matches: 5. The CDR3 sequence is 14 residues long. CDR1 is SGHNT, CDR2 YYREEE, per germline (reference sequence). Written as DNA, the CDR3 is TGTGCCAGCAGATTCCGGGACAGGGGGCCTGAAGCTTTCTTT. Translated, it gives CASRFRDRGPEAFF.